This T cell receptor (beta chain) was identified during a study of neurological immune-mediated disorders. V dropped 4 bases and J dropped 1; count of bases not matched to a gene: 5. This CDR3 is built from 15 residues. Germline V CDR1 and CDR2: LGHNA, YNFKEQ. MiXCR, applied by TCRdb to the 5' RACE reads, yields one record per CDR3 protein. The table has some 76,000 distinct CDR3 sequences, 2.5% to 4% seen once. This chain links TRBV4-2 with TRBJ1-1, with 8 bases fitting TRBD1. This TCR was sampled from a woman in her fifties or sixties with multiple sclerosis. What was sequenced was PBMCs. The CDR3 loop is CASSPRQGKNTEAFF. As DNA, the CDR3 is TGTGCCAGCAGCCCCCGACAGGGGAAGAACACTGAAGCTTTCTTT.